This TCR beta chain was identified in a study of T cell responses to AZD1222 COVID-19 vaccine. Study-level results: Across spike, vaccine-associated CD4 TCRs were found, dominant at 160-218 and 743-854.

V gave up 7 bases and J gave up 10 bases, with 23 bases separating them. Germline V CDR1 and CDR2: SEHNR, FQNEAQ (reference sequence). The CDR3 loop spans 15 amino acids. As regards this clone: Antigen: not known.

Data came from immunoSEQ multiplex PCR; TCRdb stores just in-frame clones and leaves some out. The sample includes some 190,000 clones, roughly nine tenths seen only once; the top ten take roughly 1.7%. The chain carries TRBV7-9 and TRBJ2-1; possible D gene TRBD2, 5 bases. The clonotype comes from an adult who received the AZD1222 COVID-19 vaccine. The input for sequencing was peripheral blood, taken 28 days after the second AZD1222 dose. The CDR3 spells CASTPKGGLWVEQFF. Written as DNA, the CDR3 is TGTGCCAGCACCCCTAAGGGCGGGCTTTGGGTAGAGCAGTTCTTC.